Below, 26 T cell receptor beta chains from the same sample are listed, as sequenced in a study of T cells after yellow fever vaccination. MiXCR, run by TCRdb on the 5' RACE reads, gives a single entry per CDR3 protein. Among tens of thousands of distinct CDR3 sequences listed, 7.4% were seen once. The sequencing here drew on CD8+ T cells sorted from PBMCs, taken 15 days after the yellow fever booster vaccination. The origin of the receptors is a man aged 25 to 40 who received the YFV17D yellow fever vaccine.

At least ten counts were recorded for this clonotype. This sequence joins TRBV6-2 or TRBV6-3 and TRBJ2-7; D tentatively reads TRBD1 or TRBD2 (5 bases each). Trimming removed 2 bases from V and 4 bases from J, with 12 bases in between. The CDR3 extends over 14 amino acids. Germline values: CDR1 MNHEY, CDR2 SVGEGT. The CDR3 sequence is CASSYGGDSYEQYF. The DNA of the CDR3 is TGTGCCAGCAGTTACGGGGGAGATAGTTACGAGCAGTACTTC.

This clonotype was found many times. The chain links TRBV3-1 to TRBJ2-5; D gene ambiguous. V was clipped by 4 bases and J by 5 bases, with 26 bases between them. The germline V gene encodes CDR1 LGHDT and CDR2 YNNKEL (reference sequence). The CDR3 extends over 18 amino acids. The chain's CDR3 is CASSLSSLGESNWETQYF. The DNA for the CDR3 is TGTGCCAGCAGCCTCAGTAGCTTGGGCGAATCGAATTGGGAGACCCAGTACTTC.

This clonotype was observed many times. The V gene is TRBV5-1, the J gene TRBJ2-1, with 7 nucleotides matching TRBD1. Losses at the gene ends were 7 bases for V and 7 bases for J; bases not matched to a gene: 5. The CDR3 runs to 12 residues. Germline values: CDR1 SGHRS, CDR2 YFSETQ. CDR3 in DNA: TGCGCCAGCCGACTACAGGGGAATGAGCAGTTCTTC. Its translation is CASRLQGNEQFF.

This clonotype has at least ten counts. The chain combines TRBV4-2 with TRBJ2-3; possibly TRBD2 for D (5 bases). V gave up 5 bases and J gave up 4 bases, with 16 bases separating them. Germline V gene lookup returns CDR1 LGHNA and CDR2 YNFKEQ. The CDR3 has 15 residues. The CDR3 spells CASSTNSGSSDTQYF. DNA of the CDR3: TGTGCCAGCAGCACCAATTCGGGGAGTTCAGATACGCAGTATTTT.

The V and J genes are TRBV20-1 and TRBJ2-7; 8 bases are shared with TRBD1. J was trimmed by 2 bases and V by 3 bases; bases with no gene match: 6. The CDR3 covers 14 residues. Germline V gene sequence: CDR1 DFQATT, CDR2 SNEGSKA (reference sequence). CDR3 in DNA: TGCAGTGCTAGTACGCAGGGGGCCACCTACGAGCAGTACTTC. Amino acid sequence: CSASTQGATYEQYF.

This clonotype was detected ten times or more. The rearrangement joins TRBV5-5 to TRBJ2-1, with TRBD2 as a possible D gene (5 bases). Looked up from germline, CDR1 is SGHKS and CDR2 is YYEKEE (reference sequence). This CDR3 comprises 11 residues. V lost 4 bases, J lost 10 bases, and 9 bases lay in between. The CDR3 region has the DNA TGTGCCAGCAGCCCGGCGGGCGAGCAGTTCTTC. It codes for CASSPAGEQFF.

This clonotype was picked up many times. The chain employs TRBV5-1 and TRBJ2-1, with D unresolved. Between the trimmed V and J ends, which lost 4 bases and 10 bases, there was a span of 18 bases. The germline gives CDR1 SGHRS, CDR2 YFSETQ. The CDR3 is made up of 14 amino acids. The CDR3 is CASSRDTSLDEQFF. The CDR3 region has the DNA TGCGCCAGCAGCAGGGATACCTCCTTGGACGAGCAGTTCTTC.

This clonotype was seen repeatedly, ten times or more. The rearrangement joins TRBV12-3 or TRBV12-4 to TRBJ1-5; 10 bases are shared with TRBD1. The V gene end was trimmed by 6 bases and the J gene end by 4 bases; junction bases not matched to a gene: 6. This CDR3 region has 15 residues. The CDR3 spells CASSADRGLNQPQHF. The CDR3 DNA sequence: TGTGCCAGCAGCGCCGACAGGGGGCTAAATCAGCCCCAGCATTTT.

This clonotype was observed many times. This sequence joins TRBV4-2 and TRBJ2-7, with TRBD1 identical over 12 bases. This CDR3 spans 18 amino acids. CDR1 and CDR2 from the germline V gene are LGHNA and YNFKEQ. The J segment lost 1 base and the V segment lost 4 bases, leaving 11 bases of the junction unmatched. This CDR3 reads CASSPGQGANLQSYEQYF. For the CDR3, the DNA is TGTGCCAGCAGCCCGGGACAGGGGGCGAACCTCCAGTCCTACGAGCAGTACTTC.

This clonotype has ten or more counts. This sequence joins TRBV20-1 and TRBJ2-3; 8 bases match TRBD2. This CDR3 comprises 15 residues. Germline-derived CDR1 and CDR2 are DFQATT and SNEGSKA (reference sequence). The trim removed 7 bases at V and 10 bases at J, leaving 19 bases unmatched. This CDR3 reads CSVRGVERESAPQYF. In DNA, the CDR3 is TGCAGTGTCCGGGGGGTGGAGCGGGAGTCAGCTCCGCAGTATTTT.

This clonotype was observed many times. The genes are TRBV29-1 and TRBJ2-1; the D gene is possibly TRBD1 (5 bases). CDR3 length equals 14 residues. CDR1 and CDR2 (germline): SQVTM, ANQGSEA. V was trimmed by 4 bases and J by 7 bases, leaving 17 bases between them. CDR3 DNA sequence: TGCAGCGTTGTCCGTAGGGGTACAGTGAATGAGCAGTTCTTC. Its protein product is CSVVRRGTVNEQFF.

This clonotype showed up many times. The rearrangement links TRBV5-1 to TRBJ2-7, with 7 bases aligning to TRBD2. Germline V gene lookup returns CDR1 SGHRS and CDR2 YFSETQ. The length of the CDR3 is 15 residues. J gave up 3 bases and V 4 bases, and 10 bases lay outside the gene matches. CDR3 DNA sequence: TGCGCCAGCAGCCCGTCCCTGGGACTACGCTACGAGCAGTACTTC. Its protein product is CASSPSLGLRYEQYF.

This clonotype was recorded at least ten times. The chain combines TRBV7-9 with TRBJ2-1; D tentatively reads TRBD1 or TRBD2 (5 bases each). V dropped 7 bases and J dropped 2 bases, with 15 bases sitting between them. The CDR3 is 15 residues long. The germline V gene encodes CDR1 SEHNR and CDR2 FQNEAQ (reference sequence). CDR3 bases: TGTGCCAGCATGTTTGGGGGAGTCCCCTACAATGAGCAGTTCTTC. Protein: CASMFGGVPYNEQFF. The full variable domain, its missing parts supplied by reference TRBV7-9 and TRBJ2-1, is DTGVSQNPRHKITKRGQNVTFRCDPISEHNRLYWYRQTLGQGPEFLTYFQNEAQLEKSRLLSDRFSAERPKGSFSTLEIQRTEQGDSAMYLCASMFGGVPYNEQFFGPGTRLTVL.

This clonotype was seen repeatedly, ten times or more. This chain joins TRBV5-1 and TRBJ2-7; D possibly corresponds to TRBD2 (6 bases). Germline V CDR1 and CDR2: SGHRS, YFSETQ. The CDR3 runs 13 residues. Trimming removed 0 bases from V and 6 bases from J, with 10 bases in between. The CDR3 protein is CASSLEAGFEQYF. Here the CDR3 DNA reads TGCGCCAGCAGCTTGGAGGCGGGGTTCGAGCAGTACTTC.

The rearrangement joins TRBV6-5 to TRBJ2-1; possibly TRBD1 or TRBD2 for D (5 bases each). V gave up 2 bases and J gave up 8 bases, with 13 bases separating them. This CDR3 has 14 amino acids. Germline V gene data show CDR1 as MNHEY and CDR2 as SVGAGI. The CDR3, as DNA: TGTGCCAGCAGTTACGCCCTCGGGGCCCATGAGCAGTTCTTC. This sequence encodes CASSYALGAHEQFF.

The sample holds many counts of this clonotype. The chain combines TRBV5-6 with TRBJ2-7, with 7 bases aligning to TRBD1. Trimming cost V 7 bases and J 3 bases; bases outside gene matches: 7. The CDR3 consists of 13 residues. The germline V gene encodes CDR1 SGHDT and CDR2 YYEEEE. The chain's CDR3 is CASSGQTSYEQYF. DNA for the CDR3: TGTGCCAGCTCGGGACAGACGAGCTACGAGCAGTACTTC.

The table lists this clonotype with many counts. V usage is TRBV4-3 and J usage is TRBJ1-6, with D possibly being TRBD1 (6 bases). Germline assignment: CDR1 LGHNA and CDR2 YSLEER. V shed 0 bases and J shed 9 bases, with 12 bases lying between them. This CDR3 is built from 15 residues. The CDR3 is CASSQDMGGISPLHF. DNA of the CDR3: TGCGCCAGCAGCCAAGATATGGGGGGCATTTCACCCCTCCACTTT.

As regards this clonotype: This sequence may be a read error, since a much larger clone differs from it by one base. The genes are TRBV11-2 and TRBJ2-7; D is uncertain. V gave up 3 bases and J gave up 9 bases, with 12 bases separating them. The CDR3 covers 12 residues. Germline CDR1 is SGHAT and CDR2 is FQNNGV. The CDR3 loop reads CASSFVQTGQYF. In DNA form, the CDR3 reads TGTGCCAGCAGCTTCGTTCAGACGGGGCAGTACTTC. Full variable domain (outside the CDR3, taken from reference TRBV11-2 and TRBJ2-7): EAGVAQSPRYKIIEKRQSVAFWCNPISGHATLYWYQQILGQGPKLLIQFQNNGVVDDSQLPKDRFSAERLKGVDSTLKIQPAKLEDSAVYLCASSFVQTGQYFGPGTRLTVT.

This chain uses TRBV5-8 with TRBJ2-1; 9 nucleotides match TRBD2. V shed 2 bases, J shed 3 bases, and the junction held 3 bases outside the gene matches. CDR3 length: 15 amino acids. The germline V gene has CDR1 SGHTS and CDR2 YDEGEE. The CDR3 sequence is CASSFASGNYNEQFF. As DNA, the CDR3 is TGTGCCAGCAGCTTCGCTAGCGGGAACTACAATGAGCAGTTCTTC.

This clonotype was seen a handful of times. The rearrangement links TRBV23-1 to TRBJ2-1; 7 bases map to TRBD2. TRBV23-1 is labeled an ORF, and its function is uncertain. The CDR3 spans 18 residues. Trimming cost V 5 bases and J 0 bases; bases outside gene matches: 13. CDR3 protein: CASSREATSDRSYNEQFF. The CDR3 nucleotides read TGCGCCAGCAGTAGGGAAGCCACTAGCGACCGCTCCTACAATGAGCAGTTCTTC.

The sample holds a few counts of this clonotype. The V call is TRBV6-5, the J call TRBJ1-5, with D tentatively TRBD1 (5 bases). V gave up 7 bases and J gave up 5 bases, with 15 bases separating them. The CDR3 length is 14 residues. Per germline, CDR1 MNHEY and CDR2 SVGAGI. CDR3 in DNA: TGTGCCAGCACCGACTGGGGCAGGGATCAGCCCCAGCATTTT. Translating it yields CASTDWGRDQPQHF.

This clonotype was seen repeatedly, ten times or more. The genes are TRBV12-3 or TRBV12-4 and TRBJ2-1; 14 bases line up with TRBD2. The CDR3 extends over 15 amino acids. V lost 6 bases and J lost 9; bases outside the gene matches: 7. The CDR3 is CASRRLAGGQSEQFF. The CDR3 DNA reads as TGTGCCAGCAGGAGACTAGCGGGAGGGCAGAGTGAGCAGTTCTTC.

This clonotype was seen many times. The genes are TRBV7-9 and TRBJ1-2, with D perhaps matching TRBD1 (5 bases). Germline V gene data show CDR1 as SEHNR and CDR2 as FQNEAQ (reference sequence). V was pared by 3 bases and J by 4 bases, with 9 bases between. This CDR3 is 13 amino acids long. Written as DNA, the CDR3 is TGTGCCAGCAGCTTCGCAGGGATCTATGGCTACACCTTC. It translates to CASSFAGIYGYTF.

The sample holds many counts of this clonotype. This chain connects TRBV5-1 to TRBJ2-1; D unclear. The germline V gene has CDR1 SGHRS and CDR2 YFSETQ. This CDR3 is 14 amino acids long. Trimming left V 0 bases short and J 0 bases short, with 4 bases between. DNA for the CDR3: TGCGCCAGCAGCTTGGATAGCTCCTACAATGAGCAGTTCTTC. Translating it yields CASSLDSSYNEQFF.

This clonotype came up many times. This chain joins TRBV15 and TRBJ1-1; possible D gene TRBD1, 6 bases. Trimming stripped 3 bases from V and 2 bases from J, with 13 bases between. The CDR3 has 15 residues. Germline V CDR1 and CDR2: LNHNV, YYDKDF (reference sequence). The CDR3 nucleotides are TGTGCCACCAGCAGGACACAGGGATTAAACACTGAAGCTTTCTTT. As protein: CATSRTQGLNTEAFF.

As to this clonotype: This clone may be a read error of a much larger clone one base away. The V call is TRBV10-2, the J call TRBJ2-7, with D perhaps given as TRBD1 or TRBD2 (5 bases each). The V gene lost 4 bases and the J gene lost 13 bases, with 11 bases spanning the gap. Germline V gene lookup returns CDR1 WSHSY and CDR2 SAAADI. The CDR3 has 10 amino acids. The CDR3 loop is CASSGDVTYF. Here the CDR3 DNA reads TGCGCCAGCAGTGGGGACGTTACCTACTTC.